This TCR beta chain appears in the sequencing data of a study of cytomegalovirus exposure and HLA in healthy donors. Only in-frame clones appear in the TCRdb table, and some are missing; sequencing was by immunoSEQ multiplex PCR. This table has more than 45,000 clones, 89% appearing once. General study points: High specificity and sensitivity for cytomegalovirus status were reported for the classifier. Testing in vitro showed three CMV-associated chains specific for CMV antigens. Subsequent analysis found a tendency for first-cohort TCR clusters to co-occur within the 90 to 150 validation repertoires.

As for this clone: The antigen remains unidentified.

Germline V gives CDR1 SGHAT, CDR2 FQNNGV. This CDR3 is 16 amino acids long. With 5 bases removed from V and 3 bases from J, the gap between germline ends came to 14 bases. The sequenced sample consisted of PBMCs. J is TRBJ1-6 and V is TRBV11-2; perhaps TRBD1 as D (6 bases). This receptor was obtained from a woman between 18 and 29 years old in good health and CMV-seronegative. CDR3 region: CASSHWTANYNSPLHF. The DNA of the CDR3 is TGTGCCAGCAGCCACTGGACAGCAAACTATAATTCACCCCTCCACTTT.